This note documents a single TCR beta chain sequence. Its antigen remains unidentified. No qualities accompany the bases; no much larger clone lies one base away. On a MiSeq, deep resolution sequencing aimed for a depth between 1 in 1 million and 1 in 200,000 T cells, with each clonotype covered approximately 10x on average. The immunoSEQ hsTCRB Kit was used to generate TCR beta libraries. In the source study's methods: ImmunoSEQ Data Assistant and ImmunoSEQ Analyzer were used for data analysis, and V, D and J genes were assigned according to IMGT definitions. Clonality, with values ranging from 0 to 1, was calculated as one minus the normalized Shannon entropy of productive rearrangement frequencies. Only overrepresented clonotypes making up at least 0.05% of each patient's repertoire were included in the public clonotype analysis. Repertoires from approximately 12 age-matched healthy donors in immuneACCESS were used as clonality controls. As stored in TCRdb, this immuneACCESS dataset retains in-frame rearrangements with V and J assigned. A fraction of the clones does not appear; measured against another copy, unresolved V genes explain less than half of the discrepancy, and the remainder lacks a known reason. V and J calls and clone size follow that table, whereas D and trimming were derived from the DNA. The sample contains roughly 160,000 clones, approximately 80% of them found a single time. The ten largest clones take up approximately 2% of the sample.

This sample was included in a study of cytotoxic CD8 clonotypes in ibrutinib-treated CLL (dated by TCRdb to about 2021). Looking at the study overall: The cohort included about 15 treatment-naive and some twelve relapsed/refractory patients; around 17 were IGHV unmutated. An average of roughly 250,000 productive templates and approximately 90,000 productive rearrangements was obtained per sample. All remission and progressive disease samples were collected while patients were still receiving ibrutinib. Response samples were obtained after a median of approximately 12 months of treatment, with a range of about 6 to 36 months. Longitudinal samples were available for about 30% of the 86 trial participants. Cryopreserved peripheral blood mononuclear cells were obtained before treatment, at response, and at either sustained remission or disease progression. Partial responses were observed in 24 patients and complete responses in 2; after a median follow-up of 68 months, remission was maintained in around 14 patients and progression was observed in about twelve. General study outcomes and caveats: Public clonotypes were rare and either shrank or stayed stable during treatment, and the rise in clonality at ibrutinib response reflected expansion of private clonotypes. Baseline clonality was found to be higher than that of age-matched healthy donors and was strongly correlated with circulating CD8+ T-cell counts. At ibrutinib response clonality went up, during sustained remission it held steady, and at progression it dropped back toward baseline. Sampling times were not matched between patients in sustained remission and patients whose disease was progressing, and lymph node repertoires were not examined.

The sample's time point label is to be understood as: more than 10 months on ibrutinib. For TCR beta library preparation, roughly 2 micrograms of genomic DNA were extracted from the cryopreserved PBMCs. Longitudinal blood samples from CLL patients receiving ibrutinib monotherapy were subjected to high-throughput TCR beta sequencing. The patients took part in an open-label, single-center phase 2 trial of ibrutinib monotherapy. Its CDR3 holds 17 amino acids, cysteine through phenylalanine. Just the 51-base CDR3 DNA is kept, in frame starting at base 1. Via the germline V gene, CDR1 is SGHRS and CDR2 YFSETQ. V is clipped by 4 bases and J by 0 bases, and the sequence between their germline boundaries is 18 bases long.

This clonotype was obtained from a human donor with chronic lymphocytic leukemia. This receptor chain uses TRBV5-1 and TRBJ2-3; the D gene is possibly TRBD1, with 5 bases matching. This specimen was PBMCs, taken after 12 months of ibrutinib treatment. This receptor has the CDR3 CASSQPQGQGSTDTQYF. The sequence in DNA is TGCGCCAGCAGCCAACCTCAAGGCCAGGGTAGCACAGATACGCAGTATTTT.